This record covers a single T cell receptor beta chain. Its antigen is undetermined. With the read ending 3 residues before the CDR3 end, the germline J gene is used to fill in that end. Germline lookup yields CDR1 LNHDA and CDR2 SQIVND (reference sequence). The length of the CDR3 is 15 residues. The sample belongs to a study of T cells in women clearing cervical HPV infection. General study findings and limits: Controls had more TRBV6-7 (about 0.16%) than cases (approximately 0.11%). CIN3+ cases had significantly higher TCR repertoire richness than controls, but evenness did not differ. Each sample's T-cell count was unknown, possibly confounding richness.

This table comes from immunoSEQ multiplex PCR, and its TCRdb copy is limited to in-frame clones, with some not included. The repertoire table contains 30,000 to 35,000 clones. The source of this sequence is a woman aged 18 to 75 with a cervical HPV16 infection that either progressed to CIN3+ or cleared (not recorded which). What was sequenced was blood buffy coat. This chain links TRBV19 with TRBJ2-3; maybe TRBD2 (7 bases). CDR3 DNA (partial): TGTGCCAGTAGTAGAGGGGGGGCTGCGGGTCAGCCG. It translates to CASSRGGAAGQP. The full CDR3 is CASSRGGAAGQPQYF.